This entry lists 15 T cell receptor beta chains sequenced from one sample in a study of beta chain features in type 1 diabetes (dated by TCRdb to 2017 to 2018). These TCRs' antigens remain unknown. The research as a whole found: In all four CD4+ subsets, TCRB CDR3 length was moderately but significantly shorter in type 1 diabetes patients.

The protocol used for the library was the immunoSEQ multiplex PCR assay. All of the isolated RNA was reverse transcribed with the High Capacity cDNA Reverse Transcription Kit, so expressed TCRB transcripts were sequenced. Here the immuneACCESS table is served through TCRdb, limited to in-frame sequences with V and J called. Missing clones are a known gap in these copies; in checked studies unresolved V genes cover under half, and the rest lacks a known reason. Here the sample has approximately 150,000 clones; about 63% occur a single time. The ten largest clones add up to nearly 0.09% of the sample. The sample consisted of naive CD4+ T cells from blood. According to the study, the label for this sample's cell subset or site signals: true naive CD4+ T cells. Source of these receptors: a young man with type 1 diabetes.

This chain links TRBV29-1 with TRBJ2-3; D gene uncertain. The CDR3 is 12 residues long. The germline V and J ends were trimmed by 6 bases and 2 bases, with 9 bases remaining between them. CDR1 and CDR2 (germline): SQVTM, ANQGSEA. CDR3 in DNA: TGCAGCGTACAAGGGTCCACAGATACGCAGTATTTT. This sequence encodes CSVQGSTDTQYF.

In DNA, the CDR3 is TGTGCCAGCAGCCGGACAATTCAAGAGACCCAGTACTTC. Translation gives CASSRTIQETQYF. J is TRBJ2-5 and V is TRBV7-9, with a weak D call TRBD1 (5 bases). Germline assignment: CDR1 SEHNR and CDR2 FQNEAQ (reference sequence). Trimming took off 5 bases at V and 2 bases at J, with 9 bases between the two ends. The CDR3 has 13 residues.

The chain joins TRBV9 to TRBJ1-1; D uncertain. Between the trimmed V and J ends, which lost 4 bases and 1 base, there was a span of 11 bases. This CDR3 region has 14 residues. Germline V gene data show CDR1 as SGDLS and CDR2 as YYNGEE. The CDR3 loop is CASSPRTGNTEAFF. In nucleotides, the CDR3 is TGTGCCAGCAGCCCAAGGACGGGGAACACTGAAGCTTTCTTT.

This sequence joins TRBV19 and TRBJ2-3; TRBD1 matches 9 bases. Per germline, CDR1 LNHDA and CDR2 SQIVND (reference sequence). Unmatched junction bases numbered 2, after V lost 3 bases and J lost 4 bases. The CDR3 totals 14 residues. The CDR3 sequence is CASSIRTGADTQYF. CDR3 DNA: TGTGCCAGTAGTATTAGGACAGGGGCAGATACGCAGTATTTT.

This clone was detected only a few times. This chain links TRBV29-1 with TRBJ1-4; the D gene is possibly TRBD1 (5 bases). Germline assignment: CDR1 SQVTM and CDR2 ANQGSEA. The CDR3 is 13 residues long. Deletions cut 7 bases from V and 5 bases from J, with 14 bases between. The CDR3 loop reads CSAYRIENEKLFF. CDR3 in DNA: TGCAGCGCATACAGGATTGAGAATGAAAAACTGTTTTTT.

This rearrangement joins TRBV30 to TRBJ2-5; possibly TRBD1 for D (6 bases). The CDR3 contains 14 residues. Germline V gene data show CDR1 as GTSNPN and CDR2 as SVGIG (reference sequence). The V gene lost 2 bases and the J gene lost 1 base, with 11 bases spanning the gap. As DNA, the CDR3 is TGTGCCTGGAGTATTACGGACAGCCAAGAGACCCAGTACTTC. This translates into CAWSITDSQETQYF.

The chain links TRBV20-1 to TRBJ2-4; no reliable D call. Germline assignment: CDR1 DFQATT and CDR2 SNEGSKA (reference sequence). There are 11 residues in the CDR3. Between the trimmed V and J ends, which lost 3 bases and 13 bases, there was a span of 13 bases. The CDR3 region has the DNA TGCAGTGCTAGGACGGCCACCTACCAGTACTTC. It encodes CSARTATYQYF.

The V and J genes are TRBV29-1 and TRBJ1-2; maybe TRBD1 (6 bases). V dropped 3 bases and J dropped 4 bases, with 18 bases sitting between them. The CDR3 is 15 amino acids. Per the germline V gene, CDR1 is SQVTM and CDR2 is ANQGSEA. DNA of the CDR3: TGCAGCGTTGAGCCCCGAGCTAGACAGGTCTATGGCTACACCTTC. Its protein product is CSVEPRARQVYGYTF.

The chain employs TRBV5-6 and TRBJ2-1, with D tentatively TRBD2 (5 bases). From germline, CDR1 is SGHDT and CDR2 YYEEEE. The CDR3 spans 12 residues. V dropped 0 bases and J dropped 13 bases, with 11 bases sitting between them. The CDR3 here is CASSLAASLQFF. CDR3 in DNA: TGTGCCAGCAGCTTGGCCGCTAGCCTTCAGTTCTTC.

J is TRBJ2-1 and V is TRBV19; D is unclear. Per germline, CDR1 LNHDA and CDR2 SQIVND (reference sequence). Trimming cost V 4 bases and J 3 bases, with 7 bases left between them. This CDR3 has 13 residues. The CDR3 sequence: CASSSGGYNEQFF. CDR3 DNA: TGTGCCAGTAGTAGCGGCGGCTACAATGAGCAGTTCTTC.

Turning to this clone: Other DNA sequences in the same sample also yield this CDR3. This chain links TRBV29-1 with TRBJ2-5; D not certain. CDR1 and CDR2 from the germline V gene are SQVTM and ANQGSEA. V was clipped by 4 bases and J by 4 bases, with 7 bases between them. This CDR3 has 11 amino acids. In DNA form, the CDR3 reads TGCAGCGTTGTTCTAGGAGAGACCCAGTACTTC. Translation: CSVVLGETQYF.

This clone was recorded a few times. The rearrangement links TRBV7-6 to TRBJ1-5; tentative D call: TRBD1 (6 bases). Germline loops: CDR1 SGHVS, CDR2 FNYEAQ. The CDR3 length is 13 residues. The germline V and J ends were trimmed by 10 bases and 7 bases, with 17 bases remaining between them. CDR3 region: CATSRQVGQPQHF. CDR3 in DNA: TGTGCCACCTCCCGACAGGTTGGGCAGCCCCAGCATTTT.

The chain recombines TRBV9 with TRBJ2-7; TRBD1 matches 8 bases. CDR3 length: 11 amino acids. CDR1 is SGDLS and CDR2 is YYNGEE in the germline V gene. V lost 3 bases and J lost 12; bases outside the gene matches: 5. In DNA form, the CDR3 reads TGTGCCAGCAGCGAGGACAGGGAACTGTACTTC. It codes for CASSEDRELYF.

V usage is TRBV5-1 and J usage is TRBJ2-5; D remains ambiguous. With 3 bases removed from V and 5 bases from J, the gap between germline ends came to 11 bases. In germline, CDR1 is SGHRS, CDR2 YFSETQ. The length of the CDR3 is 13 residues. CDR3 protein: CASSSGTGETQYF. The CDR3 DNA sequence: TGCGCCAGCAGCTCGGGTACTGGGGAGACCCAGTACTTC. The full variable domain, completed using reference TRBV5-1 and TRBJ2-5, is KAGVTQTPRYLIKTRGQQVTLSCSPISGHRSVSWYQQTPGQGLQFLFEYFSETQRNKGNFPGRFSGRQFSNSRSEMNVSTLELGDSALYLCASSSGTGETQYFGPGTRLLVL.

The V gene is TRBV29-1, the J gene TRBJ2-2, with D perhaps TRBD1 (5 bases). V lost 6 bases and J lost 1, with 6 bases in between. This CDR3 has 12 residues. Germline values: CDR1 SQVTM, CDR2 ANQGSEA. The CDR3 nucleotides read TGCAGCGTAGACAGGAACACCGGGGAGCTGTTTTTT. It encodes CSVDRNTGELFF.